This T cell receptor beta chain was found in a study of vaccination and CD4 T cells after COVID-19. Study-level information: Once diagnosed, patients had post-COVID samples drawn a median roughly 97 days later (range 35 to 161). Overlapping peptides of the spike proteins of SARS-CoV-2, HCoV-NL63, HCoV-OC43 and HCoV-229E were used for cell stimulation. Whole-study results and caveats: Apart from involving relatively few convalescent patients, the work omitted early post-infection timepoints.

Treatment given: approximately nine-day PBMC culture with coronavirus spike peptide pools or control peptides (ViraFEST assay). Antigen-specific T cells were expanded with peptide pools by ViraFEST, and TCRs were then sequenced. Cultured CD4+ T-cell DNA underwent Oncomine TCR Beta short-read sequencing. Via MiXCR, TCRdb re-called the PCR reads, giving one row per CDR3 protein. There are tens of thousands of distinct CDR3 sequences in the sample; roughly 50% occur only once, and around 3% lies in the top ten. This clonotype turned up a few times. Its antigen is not known. Between the trimmed V and J ends, which lost 2 bases and 5 bases, there was a span of 12 bases. Germline loops: CDR1 MNHEY, CDR2 SVGAGI. The CDR3 is 14 residues long.

The receptor comes from a human donor who had recovered from COVID-19. Material for sequencing was CD4+ T cells from blood, cultured in vitro. The rearrangement uses TRBV6-5 and TRBJ1-2, with D maybe TRBD1 (6 bases). CDR3 bases: TGTGCCAGCAGTTACCGGATAAGGGGGTATGGCTACACCTTC. This gives the protein CASSYRIRGYGYTF.